One and the same sample provided the 20 T cell receptor beta chains below, sequenced in a study of cytomegalovirus exposure and HLA in healthy donors (TCRdb year 2017). Library preparation used the immunoSEQ multiplex PCR assay. The multiplex PCR relied on a mix of 60 forward primers for TCR Vbeta segments and 13 reverse primers for TCR Jbeta segments. In its TCRdb copy, this immuneACCESS table keeps in-frame sequences only and misses some clones. Where compared with another copy, unresolved V genes explain less than half of these, and the others have no known cause. Present in this sample are 100,000 to 120,000 clones, approximately 80% of which were seen just once. In total, the top ten clones hold about 2.9% of the sample. The sequencing input was PBMCs. These receptors originate from a woman aged 60 to 75 in good health and CMV-seropositive.

The chain recombines TRBV25-1 with TRBJ1-1, with TRBD1 as a possible D gene (5 bases). CDR1 and CDR2 (germline): MGHDK, SYGVNS. CDR3 length equals 12 residues. Trimming shortened V by 0 bases and J by 10 bases, and 9 bases separated the two germline ends. CDR3 in DNA: TGTGCCAGCAGTGAATACAGGGTTGGAGCTTTCTTT. It is translated as CASSEYRVGAFF.

CDR3 region: CASSYSVSGVGYEQYF. The CDR3 DNA follows: TGTGCCAGCAGTTACTCCGTTAGCGGCGTGGGGTACGAGCAGTACTTC. V gene TRBV6-5 combines with J gene TRBJ2-7, with a possible D match to TRBD2 (6 bases). CDR3 size: 16 residues. In germline, CDR1 is MNHEY, CDR2 SVGAGI. V was clipped by 0 bases and J by 4 bases, with 16 bases between them.

A few counts support this clone. This sequence joins TRBV5-1 and TRBJ2-5, with 8 bases aligning to TRBD2. Losses at the gene ends were 4 bases for V and 5 bases for J; bases not matched to a gene: 16. The CDR3 length is 17 residues. Germline V CDR1 and CDR2: SGHRS, YFSETQ. The CDR3 sequence is CASSVQGLVELGETQYF. DNA of the CDR3: TGCGCCAGCAGCGTTCAGGGACTAGTGGAATTGGGGGAGACCCAGTACTTC.

The CDR3, as DNA: TGTGCCAGTAGACCGGACAGGGCGACCGGGGAGCTGTTTTTT. The encoded protein is CASRPDRATGELFF. The chain recombines TRBV19 with TRBJ2-2; 8 bases fit TRBD1. Looked up from germline, CDR1 is LNHDA and CDR2 is SQIVND (reference sequence). The CDR3 loop spans 14 amino acids. Unmatched junction bases numbered 5, after V lost 6 bases and J lost 5 bases.

This clone showed up just a few times. CDR3 sequence reads: CASRELAGGFYEQYF. Written as DNA, the CDR3 is TGTGCCAGCAGGGAACTAGCGGGAGGATTCTACGAGCAGTACTTC. V usage is TRBV6-6 and J usage is TRBJ2-7, with 12 bases that match TRBD2. V shed 6 bases, J shed 3 bases, and the junction held 6 bases outside the gene matches. CDR1 and CDR2 from the germline V gene are MNHNY and SVGAGI (reference sequence). This CDR3 contains 15 residues.

The chain employs TRBV11-1 and TRBJ2-1; D gene ambiguous. The CDR3 consists of 11 residues. Trimming shortened V by 8 bases and J by 7 bases, and 9 bases separated the two germline ends. CDR1 is SGHAT and CDR2 is FQDESV in the germline V gene (reference sequence). CDR3: CASRVANEQFF. CDR3 coding DNA: TGTGCCAGCCGGGTGGCAAATGAGCAGTTCTTC.

The chain recombines TRBV7-9 with TRBJ2-1; D may be TRBD1 (5 bases). In germline, CDR1 is SEHNR, CDR2 FQNEAQ (reference sequence). Trimming took off 5 bases at V and 6 bases at J, with 17 bases between the two ends. The CDR3 runs to 15 residues. The CDR3 DNA sequence: TGTGCCAGCAGCACCAGGGCAATACTCGGCAATGAGCAGTTCTTC. Its protein is CASSTRAILGNEQFF.

The chain combines TRBV19 with TRBJ2-7; perhaps TRBD2 as D (5 bases). V dropped 1 base and J dropped 3 bases, with 10 bases sitting between them. The germline gives CDR1 LNHDA, CDR2 SQIVND (reference sequence). CDR3 length: 14 amino acids. The CDR3 DNA is TGTGCCAGTAGTATAGGCGGGCGGCGCTACGAGCAGTACTTC. Translating it yields CASSIGGRRYEQYF.

As to this clone: A junction end diverges from the germline sequence, so it may reflect a read error. This sequence joins TRBV4-1 and TRBJ1-6; D is perhaps TRBD1 (5 bases). Germline CDR1 reads MGHRA; CDR2 reads YSYEKL. The CDR3 runs to 20 residues. CDR3 region: CASSQGDRFRQSSYNSPLHF. The CDR3 DNA sequence: TGCGCCAGCAGCCAAGGAGATCGGTTCAGACAGAGCTCCTATAATTCACCCCTCCATTTT.

By sample fraction, this clone is medium-sized. The gene calls are TRBV5-5 and TRBJ1-2; weak D call: TRBD1 (5 bases). Germline lookup yields CDR1 SGHKS and CDR2 YYEKEE (reference sequence). This CDR3 contains 13 residues. Trimming cost V 5 bases and J 7 bases, with 15 bases left between them. CDR3 region: CASRHWGGVGYTF. CDR3 sequence (DNA): TGTGCCAGCAGACACTGGGGCGGGGTTGGCTACACCTTC.

V is TRBV7-6 and J is TRBJ2-1; 8 bases align to TRBD1. Germline lookup yields CDR1 SGHVS and CDR2 FNYEAQ. The CDR3 has 18 residues. Trimming removed 5 bases from V and 9 bases from J; junction bases left unmatched: 21. The DNA for the CDR3 is TGTGCCAGCAGCCCCTATAGTTCTAGGGACAGGCTATGGGGTGAGCAGTTCTTC. Its translation: CASSPYSSRDRLWGEQFF.

This chain joins TRBV9 and TRBJ1-2; D is undetermined. Deletions cut 3 bases from V and 7 bases from J, with 16 bases between. Germline V gene data show CDR1 as SGDLS and CDR2 as YYNGEE. CDR3 length: 14 amino acids. This CDR3 reads CASSASGIFFGYTF. The CDR3 DNA is TGTGCCAGCAGCGCAAGCGGGATATTCTTTGGCTACACCTTC.

This chain links TRBV10-3 with TRBJ1-5; 9 bases fit TRBD1. Germline trimming cut 9 bases from V and 3 bases from J; bases unmatched to any gene: 12. The germline V gene has CDR1 ENHRY and CDR2 SYGVKD. This CDR3 has 16 residues. CDR3 bases: TGTGCCATTGGGGGACCCGGACAGGGGAACAATCAGCCCCAGCATTTT. Translation: CAIGGPGQGNNQPQHF.

CDR3 residues: CASSLYQGATGELFF. DNA of the CDR3: TGTGCCAGCAGCTTATACCAGGGCGCCACCGGGGAGCTGTTTTTT. The chain joins TRBV7-6 to TRBJ2-2; a possible D gene is TRBD1 (5 bases). Germline lookup yields CDR1 SGHVS and CDR2 FNYEAQ. V was cut by 2 bases and J by 4 bases, with 11 bases left in between. The CDR3 runs 15 residues.

The chain carries TRBV28 and TRBJ2-1, with 9 bases fitting TRBD1. CDR1 is MDHEN and CDR2 is SYDVKM in the germline V gene. The CDR3 has 16 amino acids. J gave up 3 bases and V 6 bases, and 9 bases lay outside the gene matches. CDR3 in DNA: TGTGCCAGCAGCTCACCAACAGGGGGCGGCTACAATGAGCAGTTCTTC. It codes for CASSSPTGGGYNEQFF.

This chain joins TRBV10-3 and TRBJ1-3; tentative D call: TRBD1 (5 bases). The germline gives CDR1 ENHRY, CDR2 SYGVKD. The germline V and J ends were trimmed by 4 bases and 1 base, with 11 bases remaining between them. There are 15 residues in the CDR3. DNA for the CDR3: TGTGCCATCAGTGGGAGCAGGGCGTCTGGAAACACCATATATTTT. Encoded protein: CAISGSRASGNTIYF.

This rearrangement joins TRBV7-6 to TRBJ2-1; 13 nucleotides agree with TRBD2. The junction had 15 bases not matched to a gene; V was cut back by 6 bases and J by 7 bases. Germline V gene lookup returns CDR1 SGHVS and CDR2 FNYEAQ. This CDR3 contains 18 residues. CDR3 in DNA: TGTGCCAGCAGTCTCAGACCAATCCGGACTAGCGGGAGTAATGAGCAGTTCTTC. It is translated as CASSLRPIRTSGSNEQFF.

The gene calls are TRBV7-6 and TRBJ2-5, with 7 bases identical to TRBD2. Matching the DNA end better, TRBJ2-7 makes the J call doubtful. The germline V gene encodes CDR1 SGHVS and CDR2 FNYEAQ. CDR3 size: 16 residues. Here the CDR3 reads CASSSSPSSGLYEQYF. The CDR3 region has the DNA TGTGCCAGCAGCTCATCCCCTTCTAGCGGCCTATACGAGCAGTACTTC.

The chain links TRBV28 to TRBJ1-1; 8 nucleotides match TRBD1. CDR3 size: 11 residues. The trim removed 9 bases at V and 8 bases at J, leaving 5 bases unmatched. The V gene's germline CDR1 is MDHEN and CDR2 SYDVKM. In DNA form, the CDR3 reads TGTGCCAGTGACAGGGGCGCGGAAGCTTTCTTT. Encoded protein: CASDRGAEAFF.

The sample holds one count of this clone. The chain is built from TRBV7-3 and TRBJ2-2, with D perhaps TRBD2 (5 bases). Germline CDR1 is SGHTA and CDR2 is FQGTGA. The CDR3 extends over 13 amino acids. V dropped 6 bases and J dropped 3 bases, with 8 bases sitting between them. CDR3 protein: CASRASYTGELFF. The DNA for the CDR3 is TGTGCCAGCAGGGCTAGCTACACCGGGGAGCTGTTTTTT.